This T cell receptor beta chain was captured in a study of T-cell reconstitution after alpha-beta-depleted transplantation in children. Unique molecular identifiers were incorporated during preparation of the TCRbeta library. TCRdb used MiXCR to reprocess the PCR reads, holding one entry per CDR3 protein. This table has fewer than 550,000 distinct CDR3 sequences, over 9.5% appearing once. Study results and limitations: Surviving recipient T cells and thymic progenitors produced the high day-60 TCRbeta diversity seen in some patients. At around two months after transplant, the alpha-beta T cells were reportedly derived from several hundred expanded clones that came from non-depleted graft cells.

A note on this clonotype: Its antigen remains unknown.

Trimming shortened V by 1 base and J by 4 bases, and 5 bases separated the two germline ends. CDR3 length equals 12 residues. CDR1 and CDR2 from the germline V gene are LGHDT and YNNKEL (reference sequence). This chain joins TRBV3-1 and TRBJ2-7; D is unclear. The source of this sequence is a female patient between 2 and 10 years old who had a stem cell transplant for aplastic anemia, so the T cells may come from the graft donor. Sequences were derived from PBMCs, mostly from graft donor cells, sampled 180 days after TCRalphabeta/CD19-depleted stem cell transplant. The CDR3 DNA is TGTGCCAGCAGCCAAGCAGCTTACGAGCAGTACGTC. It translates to CASSQAAYEQYV.